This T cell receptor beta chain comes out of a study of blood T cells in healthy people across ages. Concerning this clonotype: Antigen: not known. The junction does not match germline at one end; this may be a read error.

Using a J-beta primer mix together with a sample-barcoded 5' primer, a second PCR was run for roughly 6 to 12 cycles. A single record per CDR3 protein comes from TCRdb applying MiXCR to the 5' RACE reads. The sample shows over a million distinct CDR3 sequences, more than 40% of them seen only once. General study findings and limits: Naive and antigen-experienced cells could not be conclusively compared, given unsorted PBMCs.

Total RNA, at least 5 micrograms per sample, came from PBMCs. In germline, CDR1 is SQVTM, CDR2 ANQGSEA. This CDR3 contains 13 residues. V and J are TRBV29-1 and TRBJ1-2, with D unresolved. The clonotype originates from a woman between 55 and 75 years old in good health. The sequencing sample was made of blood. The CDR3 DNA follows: TGCAGCGTTGAGGGCTGGGATAACTATGGCCACACCTTC. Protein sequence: CSVEGWDNYGHTF.